Sequencing of this T cell receptor (beta chain) was carried out in a study of blood T cells in healthy people across ages. The CDR3 contains 13 residues. Trimming removed 5 bases from V and 3 bases from J, with 10 bases in between. Germline V gene data show CDR1 as SGHTA and CDR2 as FQGNSA. The authors ran a second PCR of roughly 7 to 11 cycles using a sample-barcoded 5' primer and a J-beta primer mix. One entry per CDR3 protein, called by TCRdb with MiXCR from the 5' RACE reads. The sample lists about 680,000 distinct CDR3 sequences; roughly 49% were seen once. On this clonotype itself: What it binds is unknown.

Ranging in age from roughly 6 to 95, the donors were healthy Caucasian individuals from Russia. General study findings and limits: A roughly linear fall in TCR beta diversity per million T cells was seen with increasing age. Unsorted PBMCs blocked a conclusive comparison of naive and antigen-experienced cells.

The genes are TRBV7-2 and TRBJ2-5; possible D gene TRBD1, 6 bases. Sequencing used blood. This TCR was recovered from a woman aged 60 to 75 in good health. The CDR3 loop is CASSTGREETQYF. CDR3 nucleotides: TGTGCCAGCAGCACAGGGCGGGAAGAGACCCAGTACTTC.